These 8 T cell receptor beta chains share one sample of origin, sequenced in a study of PD-1 blockade in classical Hodgkin lymphoma. Relapse was seen in all patients after autologous stem cell transplantation, and brentuximab vedotin exposure was variable. Repertoires were generated with immunoSEQ multiplex PCR, while TCRdb's copy carries only in-frame clones and drops some. The table has about 97,000 clones, 65% to 85% seen once. The material sequenced was peripheral blood mononuclear cells (PBMCs), taken at baseline. The receptors stem from a human donor with classical Hodgkin lymphoma.

V usage is TRBV10-3 and J usage is TRBJ1-2; 8 positions agree with TRBD1. The CDR3 has 14 amino acids. Germline V CDR1 and CDR2: ENHRY, SYGVKD. V dropped 3 bases and J dropped 5; count of bases not matched to a gene: 5. The CDR3 protein is CAISDGQGAYGYTF. For the CDR3, the DNA is TGTGCCATCAGTGATGGGCAGGGGGCTTATGGCTACACCTTC.

The J gene is TRBJ2-7, the V gene TRBV6-1, with 7 bases that match TRBD1. Germline CDR1 reads MNHNS; CDR2 reads SASEGT. After removal of 1 base from V and 5 bases from J, the junction contained 8 bases not matched to a gene. The CDR3 consists of 15 residues. This chain's CDR3 is CASSEVRGRLNEQYF. DNA of the CDR3: TGTGCCAGCAGTGAAGTGAGGGGGCGTTTAAACGAGCAGTACTTC.

This clone was counted only a few times. The chain couples TRBV25-1 to TRBJ2-7; weak D call: TRBD2 (6 bases). CDR3 size: 15 residues. Trimming stripped 4 bases from V and 2 bases from J, with 15 bases between. CDR1 is MGHDK, CDR2 SYGVNS, per germline. The CDR3 reads CASSGAGPSTYEQYF. In nucleotides, the CDR3 is TGTGCCAGCAGTGGGGCGGGGCCCAGCACCTACGAGCAGTACTTC.

This chain connects TRBV5-1 to TRBJ1-5; tentative D call: TRBD1 (5 bases). CDR1 and CDR2 from the germline V gene are SGHRS and YFSETQ. The V end was cut by 4 bases, the J end by 9 bases, with 20 bases between. This CDR3 is built from 15 residues. CDR3 in amino acids: CASSPGLSGEGPQHF. For the CDR3, the DNA is TGCGCCAGCAGCCCGGGGCTATCGGGCGAGGGGCCCCAGCATTTT.

The gene calls are TRBV23-1 and TRBJ2-6, with D unresolved. TRBV23-1 is marked as an open reading frame, function uncertain. V dropped 4 bases and J dropped 0 bases, with 16 bases sitting between them. The CDR3 consists of 18 residues. The CDR3 protein is CASSRLGGLGSGANVLTF. CDR3 DNA: TGCGCCAGCAGTCGACTTGGTGGGCTCGGCTCTGGGGCCAACGTCCTGACTTTC.

This clone was recorded once. The chain recombines TRBV19 with TRBJ2-2; 9 bases align to TRBD2. The CDR3 is 17 amino acids. The V segment lost 3 bases and the J segment 5 bases; nucleotides outside the gene matches: 10. The germline gives CDR1 LNHDA, CDR2 SQIVND (reference sequence). The CDR3 DNA reads as TGTGCCAGTAGTATTCGTCTAGCGGGAAGTTGGACCGGGGAGCTGTTTTTT. Its translation is CASSIRLAGSWTGELFF.

This chain uses TRBV10-3 with TRBJ2-7; 11 bases are shared with TRBD2. Germline V lookup: CDR1 ENHRY, CDR2 SYGVKD. This CDR3 has 14 amino acids. With 6 bases clipped from V and 3 bases from J, the junction kept 4 bases outside the gene matches. CDR3 protein: CAIRNTSGSYEQYF. As DNA, the CDR3 is TGTGCCATCAGAAACACTAGCGGGAGCTACGAGCAGTACTTC.

This clone has a handful of counts. The rearrangement uses TRBV30 and TRBJ1-1; a weak D match, TRBD1 (5 bases). This CDR3 has 13 amino acids. The germline gives CDR1 GTSNPN, CDR2 SVGIG (reference sequence). V gave up 5 bases and J gave up 1 base, with 11 bases separating them. The CDR3 nucleotides read TGTGCCTGGGAACGACAGAGGAACACTGAAGCTTTCTTT. This gives the protein CAWERQRNTEAFF.